This entry lists 15 T cell receptor beta chains sequenced from one sample in a study of blood T cell repertoires in COVID-19. Data came from immunoSEQ multiplex PCR; TCRdb stores just in-frame clones and leaves some out. This sample has approximately 330,000 clones, with just under 90% found just once. The sequenced material came from PBMCs or T cells enriched from blood (not recorded which). The receptors stem from a woman in her twenties or thirties who had recovered from COVID-19.

This chain uses TRBV2 with TRBJ2-4; D is ambiguous. Per germline, CDR1 SNHLY and CDR2 FYNNEI. V was clipped by 1 base and J by 0 bases, with 13 bases between them. This CDR3 is built from 17 residues. CDR3 bases: TGTGCCAGCAGTGAAGGGTCCGGTCATCTAGCCAAAAACATTCAGTACTTC. This encodes CASSEGSGHLAKNIQYF.

This chain uses TRBV19 with TRBJ1-6; 7 bases fit TRBD1. J lost 0 bases, V lost 7 bases, and 3 bases had no gene match. The CDR3 length is 15 residues. CDR1 is LNHDA and CDR2 is SQIVND in the germline V gene (reference sequence). In DNA form, the CDR3 reads TGTGCCAGTACGGACAGGAGCTCCTATAATTCACCCCTCCACTTT. This encodes CASTDRSSYNSPLHF.

The chain has TRBV7-9 and TRBJ2-7; TRBD2 might be the D (5 bases). Germline CDR1 and CDR2: SEHNR and FQNEAQ (reference sequence). The CDR3 is 16 amino acids. V was shortened by 1 base and J by 3 bases, with 16 bases between the two germline ends. DNA of the CDR3: TGTGCCAGCAGCTTAGGGCAACCCGGACTCCTCTACGAGCAGTACTTC. Translating gives CASSLGQPGLLYEQYF.

This chain links TRBV19 with TRBJ1-1; maybe TRBD1 (6 bases). The CDR3 is 15 residues long. The germline V gene encodes CDR1 LNHDA and CDR2 SQIVND (reference sequence). V shed 5 bases and J shed 4 bases, with 17 bases lying between them. The CDR3: CASSELTGYGTEAFF. The CDR3 DNA reads TGTGCCAGTAGTGAACTCACAGGGTACGGCACTGAAGCTTTCTTT.

The V and J genes are TRBV7-6 and TRBJ1-2, with 9 bases lining up with TRBD1. The CDR3 contains 15 residues. Unmatched junction bases numbered 11, after V lost 5 bases and J lost 7 bases. The germline gives CDR1 SGHVS, CDR2 FNYEAQ. The CDR3 DNA is TGTGCCAGCAGCCCGACGCCCGGGACAGGGTCTGGCTACACCTTC. Its translation is CASSPTPGTGSGYTF. The variable domain in full, with the rest retrieved from reference TRBV7-6 and TRBJ1-2, is GAGVSQSPRYKVTKRGQDVALRCDPISGHVSLYWYRQALGQGPEFLTYFNYEAQQDKSGLPNDRFSAERPEGSISTLTIQRTEQRDSAMYRCASSPTPGTGSGYTFGSGTRLTVV.

V is TRBV12-3 or TRBV12-4 and J is TRBJ1-1; tentatively, D is TRBD1 (6 bases). CDR3 length: 12 amino acids. V lost 3 bases, J lost 11 bases, and 13 bases lay in between. CDR3 coding DNA: TGTGCCAGCAGTTTCAACAGGGTTCGCGCTTTCTTT. Its translation is CASSFNRVRAFF.

CDR3 nucleotides: TGTGCCAGTAGTATAGGCCGGGCCTACAATGAGCAGTTCTTC. Encoded protein: CASSIGRAYNEQFF. The chain links TRBV19 to TRBJ2-1; D remains unclear. This CDR3 has 14 residues. Germline CDR1 LNHDA, CDR2 SQIVND (reference sequence). Trimming cost V 1 base and J 2 bases, with 6 bases left between them.

This chain joins TRBV7-9 and TRBJ2-1, with 14 bases aligning to TRBD2. Germline values: CDR1 SEHNR, CDR2 FQNEAQ (reference sequence). This CDR3 spans 15 amino acids. V gave up 5 bases and J gave up 5 bases; unmatched junction bases: 2. The CDR3 DNA follows: TGTGCCAGCAGCCGACTAGCGGGAGGGGACAATGAGCAGTTCTTC. Translation: CASSRLAGGDNEQFF.

The V gene is TRBV5-1, the J gene TRBJ2-5; TRBD1 agrees at 8 bases. The CDR3 loop spans 14 amino acids. Trimming cost V 4 bases and J 1 base; bases outside gene matches: 3. Germline lookup yields CDR1 SGHRS and CDR2 YFSETQ. CDR3 region: CASSPGTGQETQYF. CDR3 DNA sequence: TGCGCCAGCAGCCCCGGGACAGGCCAAGAGACCCAGTACTTC. Combining the CDR3 with reference TRBV5-1 and TRBJ2-5 gives the whole variable domain KAGVTQTPRYLIKTRGQQVTLSCSPISGHRSVSWYQQTPGQGLQFLFEYFSETQRNKGNFPGRFSGRQFSNSRSEMNVSTLELGDSALYLCASSPGTGQETQYFGPGTRLLVL.

This clone was seen a handful of times. The V call is TRBV10-3, the J call TRBJ1-2; 9 nucleotides align to TRBD1. This CDR3 is built from 15 residues. V gave up 2 bases and J gave up 4 bases; unmatched junction bases: 5. CDR1 and CDR2 from the germline V gene are ENHRY and SYGVKD. Here the CDR3 DNA reads TGTGCCATCAGTGAGGGACAGGGGAGGGGCTATGGCTACACCTTC. Residues: CAISEGQGRGYGYTF.

This clone was counted between two and nine times. The chain recombines TRBV7-8 with TRBJ2-7, with a possible D match to TRBD1 (6 bases). Germline V gene lookup returns CDR1 SGHVS and CDR2 FQNEAQ. V lost 9 bases and J 0 bases, leaving 15 bases between the germline ends. CDR3 length equals 14 residues. The CDR3 protein is CASSQGNPSYEQYF. The CDR3 region has the DNA TGTGCCAGTTCTCAGGGGAATCCCTCCTACGAGCAGTACTTC.

The chain joins TRBV9 to TRBJ1-3; no firm D call. The CDR3 consists of 15 residues. Germline V gives CDR1 SGDLS, CDR2 YYNGEE. V lost 0 bases and J lost 0, with 7 bases in between. DNA for the CDR3: TGTGCCAGCAGCGTAGGATATAGCTCTGGAAACACCATATATTTT. Protein sequence: CASSVGYSSGNTIYF.

This chain connects TRBV18 to TRBJ2-5; TRBD2 agrees at 8 bases. The CDR3 runs 16 residues. Trimming removed 0 bases from V and 4 bases from J; junction bases left unmatched: 7. Germline CDR1 and CDR2: KGHSH and LQKENI. The CDR3 spells CASSPPVGGVGETQYF. The CDR3 DNA is TGTGCCAGCTCACCACCGGTCGGGGGGGTTGGAGAGACCCAGTACTTC.

The V and J genes are TRBV27 and TRBJ1-1; perhaps TRBD1 as D (5 bases). Germline V CDR1 and CDR2: MNHEY, SMNVEV (reference sequence). The CDR3 is 15 residues long. Trimming pared 1 base from V and 1 base from J, leaving 10 bases between. The CDR3 protein is CASSLYPGQNTEAFF. The CDR3 coding sequence is TGTGCCAGCAGTTTATATCCAGGGCAGAACACTGAAGCTTTCTTT.

Here the CDR3 DNA reads TGTGCCAGCAGCAACACGTTTAACAGGGGGTTGACTAATGAAAAACTGTTTTTT. It specifies CASSNTFNRGLTNEKLFF. This chain uses TRBV7-9 with TRBJ1-4, with 8 positions matching TRBD1. The CDR3 is 18 amino acids. CDR1 and CDR2 (germline): SEHNR, FQNEAQ (reference sequence). The V segment lost 5 bases and the J segment 2 bases; nucleotides outside the gene matches: 13.